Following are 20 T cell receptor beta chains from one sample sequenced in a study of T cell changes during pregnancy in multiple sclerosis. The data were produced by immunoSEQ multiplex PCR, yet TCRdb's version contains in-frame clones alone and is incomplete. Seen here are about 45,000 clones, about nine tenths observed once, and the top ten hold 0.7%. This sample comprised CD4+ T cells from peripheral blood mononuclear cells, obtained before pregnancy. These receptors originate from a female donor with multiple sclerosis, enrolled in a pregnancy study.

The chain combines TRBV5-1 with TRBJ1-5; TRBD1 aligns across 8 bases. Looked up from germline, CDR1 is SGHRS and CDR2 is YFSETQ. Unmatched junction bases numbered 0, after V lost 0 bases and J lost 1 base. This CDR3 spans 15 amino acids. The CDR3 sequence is CASSLDRGSNQPQHF. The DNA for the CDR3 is TGCGCCAGCAGCTTGGACAGGGGGAGCAATCAGCCCCAGCATTTT.

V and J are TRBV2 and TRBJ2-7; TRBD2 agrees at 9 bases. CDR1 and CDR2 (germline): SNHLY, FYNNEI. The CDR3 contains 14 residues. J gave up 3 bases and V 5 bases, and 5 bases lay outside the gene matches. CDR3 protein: CASSPTSGDYEQYF. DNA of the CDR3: TGTGCCAGCAGTCCGACTAGCGGTGACTACGAGCAGTACTTC.

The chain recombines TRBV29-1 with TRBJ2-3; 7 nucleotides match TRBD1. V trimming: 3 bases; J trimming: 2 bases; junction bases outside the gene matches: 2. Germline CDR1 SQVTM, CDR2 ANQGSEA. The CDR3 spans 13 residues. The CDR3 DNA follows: TGCAGCGTTGAGGGACAGACCACAGATACGCAGTATTTT. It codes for CSVEGQTTDTQYF.

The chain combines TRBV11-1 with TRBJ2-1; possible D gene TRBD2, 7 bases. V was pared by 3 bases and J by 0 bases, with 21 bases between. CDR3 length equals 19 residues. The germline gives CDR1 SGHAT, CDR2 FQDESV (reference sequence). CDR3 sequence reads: CASSLSGGLRISSYNEQFF. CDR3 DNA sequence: TGTGCCAGCAGCTTGTCCGGGGGGCTTCGGATTAGCTCCTACAATGAGCAGTTCTTC.

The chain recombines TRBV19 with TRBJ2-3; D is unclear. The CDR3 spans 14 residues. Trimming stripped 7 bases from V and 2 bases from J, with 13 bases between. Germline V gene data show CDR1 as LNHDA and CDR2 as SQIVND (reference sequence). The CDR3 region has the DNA TGTGCCAGTACACGGCGGAGTCACACAGATACGCAGTATTTT. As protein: CASTRRSHTDTQYF.

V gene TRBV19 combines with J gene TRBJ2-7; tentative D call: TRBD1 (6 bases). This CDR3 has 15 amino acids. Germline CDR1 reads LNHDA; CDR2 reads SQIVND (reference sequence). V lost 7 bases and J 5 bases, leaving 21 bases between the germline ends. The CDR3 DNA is TGTGCCAGTAAAAGGGGCCCAGGGGCTTATGACGAGCAGTACTTC. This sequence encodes CASKRGPGAYDEQYF.

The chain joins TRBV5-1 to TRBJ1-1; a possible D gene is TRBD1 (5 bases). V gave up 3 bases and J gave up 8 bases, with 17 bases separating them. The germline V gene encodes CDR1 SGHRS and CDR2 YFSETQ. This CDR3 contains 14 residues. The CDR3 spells CASSSSQTDREAFF. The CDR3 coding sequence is TGCGCCAGCAGCTCCTCACAGACAGACCGCGAAGCTTTCTTT.

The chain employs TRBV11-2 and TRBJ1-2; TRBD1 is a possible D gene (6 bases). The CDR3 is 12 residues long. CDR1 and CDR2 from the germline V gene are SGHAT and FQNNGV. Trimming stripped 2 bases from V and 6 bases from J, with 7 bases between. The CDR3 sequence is CASSLQGNGYTF. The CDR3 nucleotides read TGTGCCAGCAGCTTACAGGGGAATGGCTACACCTTC.

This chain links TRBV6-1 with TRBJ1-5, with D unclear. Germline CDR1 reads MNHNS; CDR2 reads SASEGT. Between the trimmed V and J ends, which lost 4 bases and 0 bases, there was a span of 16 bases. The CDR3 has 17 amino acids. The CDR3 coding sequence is TGTGCCAGCAGTGCCCCTAGCGGGCCTTATAGCAATCAGCCCCAGCATTTT. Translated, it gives CASSAPSGPYSNQPQHF.

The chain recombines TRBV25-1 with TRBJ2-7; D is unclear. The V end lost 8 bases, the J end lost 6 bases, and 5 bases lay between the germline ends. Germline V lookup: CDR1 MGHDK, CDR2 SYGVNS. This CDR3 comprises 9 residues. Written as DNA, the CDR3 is TGTGCCAGCCTTCGCGAGCAGTACTTC. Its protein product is CASLREQYF.

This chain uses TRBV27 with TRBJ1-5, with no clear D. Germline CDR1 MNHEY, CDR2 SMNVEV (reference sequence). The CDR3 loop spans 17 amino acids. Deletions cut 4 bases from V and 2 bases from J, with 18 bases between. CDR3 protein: CASSSVVLPGGNQPQHF. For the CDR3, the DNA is TGTGCCAGCAGTTCCGTTGTACTCCCGGGAGGCAATCAGCCCCAGCATTTT.

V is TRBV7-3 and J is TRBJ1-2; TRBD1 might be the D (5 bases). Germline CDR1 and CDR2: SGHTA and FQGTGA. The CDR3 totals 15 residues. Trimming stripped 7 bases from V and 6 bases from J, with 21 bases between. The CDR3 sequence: CASTLTSGQANGYTF. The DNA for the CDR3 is TGTGCCAGCACCCTAACTTCTGGACAAGCGAATGGCTACACCTTC.

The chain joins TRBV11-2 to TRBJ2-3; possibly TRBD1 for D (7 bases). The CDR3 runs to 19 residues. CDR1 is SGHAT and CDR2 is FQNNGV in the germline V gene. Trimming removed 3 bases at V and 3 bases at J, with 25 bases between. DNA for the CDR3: TGTGCCAGCAGCTTTAGGTGGGTGGGGCTGACAGGGAGGACAGATACGCAGTATTTT. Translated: CASSFRWVGLTGRTDTQYF.

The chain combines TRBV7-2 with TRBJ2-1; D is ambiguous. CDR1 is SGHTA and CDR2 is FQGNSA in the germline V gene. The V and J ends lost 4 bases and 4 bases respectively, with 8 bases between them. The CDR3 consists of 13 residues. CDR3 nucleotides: TGTGCCAGCAGCTCCTTCCCTTACAATGAGCAGTTCTTC. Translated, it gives CASSSFPYNEQFF.

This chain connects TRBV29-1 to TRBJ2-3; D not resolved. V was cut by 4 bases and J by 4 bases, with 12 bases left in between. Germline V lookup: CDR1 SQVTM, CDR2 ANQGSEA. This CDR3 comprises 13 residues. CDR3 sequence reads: CSVVVAGSDTQYF. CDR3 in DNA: TGCAGCGTTGTGGTGGCAGGCTCAGATACGCAGTATTTT.

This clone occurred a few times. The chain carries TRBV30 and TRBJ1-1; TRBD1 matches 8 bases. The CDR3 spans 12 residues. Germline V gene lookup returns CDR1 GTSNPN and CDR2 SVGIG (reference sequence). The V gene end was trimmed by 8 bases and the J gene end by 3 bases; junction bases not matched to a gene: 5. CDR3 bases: TGTGCCAGATCACAGGGGGACACTGAAGCTTTCTTT. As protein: CARSQGDTEAFF.

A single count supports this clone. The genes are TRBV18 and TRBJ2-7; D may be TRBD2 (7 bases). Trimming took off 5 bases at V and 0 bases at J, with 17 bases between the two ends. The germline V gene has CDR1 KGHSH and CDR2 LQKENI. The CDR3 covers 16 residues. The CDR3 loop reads CASSSEQGRGSYEQYF. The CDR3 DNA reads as TGTGCCAGCTCATCAGAGCAGGGGAGGGGCTCCTACGAGCAGTACTTC.

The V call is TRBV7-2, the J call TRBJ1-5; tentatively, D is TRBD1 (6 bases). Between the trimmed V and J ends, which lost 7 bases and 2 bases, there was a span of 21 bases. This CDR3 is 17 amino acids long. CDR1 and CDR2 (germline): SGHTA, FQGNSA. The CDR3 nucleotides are TGTGCCAGCACCCTCGGGGCCAGGGGAGCAGGCAATCAGCCCCAGCATTTT. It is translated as CASTLGARGAGNQPQHF.

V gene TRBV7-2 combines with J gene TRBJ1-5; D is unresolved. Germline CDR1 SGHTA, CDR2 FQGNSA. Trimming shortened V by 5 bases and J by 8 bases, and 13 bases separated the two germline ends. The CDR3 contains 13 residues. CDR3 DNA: TGTGCCAGCAGCCTAGAGAGGGAAAAGCCCCAGCATTTT. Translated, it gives CASSLEREKPQHF.

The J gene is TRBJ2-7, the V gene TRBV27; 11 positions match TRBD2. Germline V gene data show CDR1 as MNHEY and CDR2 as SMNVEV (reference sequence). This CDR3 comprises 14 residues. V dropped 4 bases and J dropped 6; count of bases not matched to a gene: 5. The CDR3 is CASSSGLAGVEQYF. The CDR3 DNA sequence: TGTGCCAGCAGTTCAGGACTAGCGGGTGTCGAGCAGTACTTC.